Below are 24 T cell receptor beta chains sequenced from a single sample in a study of T-cell memory formation after mild COVID-19. Each CDR3 protein is one row after TCRdb ran MiXCR on the 5' RACE reads. Of roughly 450,000 distinct CDR3 sequences listed, roughly 18% are singletons. Source material: PBMCs or a T cell subset sorted from them (not recorded which). Every receptor here comes from an adult woman who had mild COVID-19 (a few samples of this study predate the infection). Cell type and time point are not known.

The table lists this clonotype with a few counts. The rearrangement joins TRBV7-8 to TRBJ2-1, with TRBD2 matching 9 bases. Trimming at V came to 1 base and at J to 8 bases, leaving 9 bases not matched to a gene. Germline CDR1 and CDR2: SGHVS and FQNEAQ. This CDR3 comprises 16 residues. The CDR3 region is CASSLVGGGRGHEQFF. CDR3 DNA sequence: TGTGCCAGCAGCTTAGTGGGCGGCGGGAGGGGCCATGAGCAGTTCTTC. Filled out from reference TRBV7-8 and TRBJ2-1, the complete variable domain reads GAGVSQSPRYKVAKRGQDVALRCDPISGHVSLFWYQQALGQGPEFLTYFQNEAQLDKSGLPSDRFFAERPEGSVSTLKIQRTQQEDSAVYLCASSLVGGGRGHEQFFGPGTRLTVL.

This clonotype occurred a few times. The gene calls are TRBV4-3 and TRBJ2-1, with 10 nucleotides matching TRBD2. Unmatched junction bases numbered 2, after V lost 0 bases and J lost 6 bases. CDR3 length: 15 amino acids. Germline V gene data show CDR1 as LGHNA and CDR2 as YSLEER. CDR3 residues: CASSQDSGGLNEQFF. The CDR3 DNA follows: TGCGCCAGCAGCCAAGATAGCGGGGGGCTCAATGAGCAGTTCTTC.

Only a few counts were recorded for this clonotype. The chain uses TRBV11-2 and TRBJ2-2; TRBD2 agrees at 8 bases. CDR1 SGHAT and CDR2 FQNNGV come from the germline V gene. This CDR3 region has 17 residues. Trimming removed 7 bases from V and 2 bases from J; junction bases left unmatched: 12. CDR3 region: CASKNTGRASNTGELFF. In DNA form, the CDR3 reads TGTGCCAGCAAAAACACCGGGAGGGCCTCTAACACCGGGGAGCTGTTTTTT.

There are a few counts of this clonotype. The V call is TRBV27, the J call TRBJ1-1, with D unresolved. This CDR3 spans 15 amino acids. V lost 1 base and J 1 base, leaving 10 bases between the germline ends. CDR1 MNHEY and CDR2 SMNVEV come from the germline V gene (reference sequence). In nucleotides, the CDR3 is TGTGCCAGCAGTTTATGGGCAGATGAGAACACTGAAGCTTTCTTT. Translating it yields CASSLWADENTEAFF.

DNA of the CDR3: TGTGCCAGCAGCGAAGAAGGGGCCACAGATACGCAGTATTTT. This sequence encodes CASSEEGATDTQYF. This chain joins TRBV7-8 and TRBJ2-3; D is possibly TRBD1 (5 bases). Trimming left V 5 bases short and J 2 bases short, with 11 bases between. This CDR3 region has 14 residues. Per germline, CDR1 SGHVS and CDR2 FQNEAQ.

The rearrangement links TRBV7-6 to TRBJ2-2, with 9 positions matching TRBD1. The J segment lost 5 bases and the V segment lost 4 bases, leaving 14 bases of the junction unmatched. The CDR3 has 18 residues. Germline CDR1 and CDR2: SGHVS and FNYEAQ. The CDR3 coding sequence is TGTGCCAGCAGCTCGCGCCCTCCACAGGGGGCAGAAACCGGGGAGCTGTTTTTT. Translation: CASSSRPPQGAETGELFF.

V and J are TRBV12-3 or TRBV12-4 and TRBJ1-2; D is perhaps TRBD1 (6 bases). The ends were cut back, 5 bases at V and 6 bases at J, with 13 bases in the middle. CDR3 length: 13 residues. CDR3 bases: TGTGCCAGCAGTCCGGGGGGCCTGGATGGCTACACCTTC. Protein product: CASSPGGLDGYTF.

This clonotype was detected only a few times. The genes are TRBV30 and TRBJ2-2, with D hard to call. V was pared by 2 bases and J by 1 base, with 11 bases between. The CDR3 is 15 amino acids. Germline lookup yields CDR1 GTSNPN and CDR2 SVGIG (reference sequence). The CDR3 coding sequence is TGTGCCTGGAGTAAGATGGATCTGAACACCGGGGAGCTGTTTTTT. Translating gives CAWSKMDLNTGELFF.

The J gene is TRBJ2-2, the V gene TRBV12-3 or TRBV12-4, with D uncertain. V lost 7 bases to trimming and J lost 3 bases, with 6 bases between them. This CDR3 has 12 amino acids. CDR3 DNA: TGTGCCAGCAAGATCCACACCGGGGAGCTGTTTTTT. This codes for CASKIHTGELFF.

V usage is TRBV11-2 and J usage is TRBJ1-2; 9 bases fit TRBD1. CDR1 is SGHAT, CDR2 FQNNGV, per germline. CDR3 length: 15 amino acids. V shed 6 bases, J shed 5 bases, and the junction held 10 bases outside the gene matches. CDR3 nucleotide sequence: TGTGCCAGCAGTCCCGGGACAGGGAGCCGTTATGGCTACACCTTC. It codes for CASSPGTGSRYGYTF.

This chain uses TRBV19 with TRBJ2-7; D is possibly TRBD2 (5 bases). Germline-derived CDR1 and CDR2 are LNHDA and SQIVND (reference sequence). With 5 bases removed from V and 5 bases from J, the gap between germline ends came to 7 bases. The CDR3 has 11 amino acids. In DNA, the CDR3 is TGTGCCAGTAGTGGAGGCCACGAGCAGTACTTC. Encoded protein: CASSGGHEQYF.

This clonotype was recorded a few times. The V call is TRBV10-3, the J call TRBJ2-7, with 8 bases that match TRBD2. The CDR3 spans 15 residues. CDR1 and CDR2 (germline): ENHRY, SYGVKD. V was pared by 6 bases and J by 6 bases, with 13 bases of the junction left unmatched. The CDR3 loop reads CAISPPAAGVGEQYF. The CDR3 DNA reads as TGTGCCATCAGCCCACCCGCAGCGGGAGTGGGCGAGCAGTACTTC.

The table lists this clonotype with a few counts. The chain combines TRBV30 with TRBJ2-1; no firm D call. CDR1 and CDR2 from the germline V gene are GTSNPN and SVGIG (reference sequence). V lost 3 bases to trimming and J lost 0 bases, with 12 bases between them. CDR3 size: 15 residues. The CDR3 DNA sequence: TGTGCCTGGAGCCTCGTTTTGAGCTCCTACAATGAGCAGTTCTTC. Amino acids: CAWSLVLSSYNEQFF. Looking up the rest from reference TRBV30 and TRBJ2-1 gives the full variable domain: SQTIHQWPATLVQPVGSPLSLECTVEGTSNPNLYWYRQAAGRGLQLLFYSVGIGQISSEVPQNLSASRPQDRQFILSSKKLLLSDSGFYLCAWSLVLSSYNEQFFGPGTRLTVL.

There are a few counts of this clonotype. This chain joins TRBV29-1 and TRBJ2-1; 7 nucleotides line up with TRBD1. V lost 3 bases to trimming and J lost 5 bases; unmatched junction nucleotides: 10. Germline CDR1 is SQVTM and CDR2 is ANQGSEA. The CDR3 totals 15 residues. The CDR3 loop reads CSVDVRAGGNNEQFF. In DNA form, the CDR3 reads TGCAGCGTTGACGTTCGGGCAGGGGGAAACAATGAGCAGTTCTTC.

This clonotype appeared once. This rearrangement joins TRBV5-1 to TRBJ2-1; perhaps TRBD1 as D (7 bases). CDR3 length: 18 residues. Trimming stripped 4 bases from V and 6 bases from J, with 26 bases between. The germline CDR1 and CDR2 sequences are SGHRS and YFSETQ. The CDR3 is CASSVENPSGGSGNEQFF. The CDR3 nucleotides are TGCGCCAGCAGCGTAGAAAACCCTTCAGGGGGGTCGGGCAATGAGCAGTTCTTC.

The chain uses TRBV10-3 and TRBJ2-2; tentatively, D is TRBD2 (5 bases). V lost 2 bases and J 4 bases, leaving 8 bases between the germline ends. CDR1 and CDR2 from the germline V gene are ENHRY and SYGVKD. The CDR3 covers 14 residues. The CDR3 DNA sequence: TGTGCCATCAGTGAGGGGAGTGGCACCGGGGAGCTGTTTTTT. It yields the protein CAISEGSGTGELFF.

Ten or more counts support this clonotype. The gene calls are TRBV5-1 and TRBJ2-1; 9 nucleotides line up with TRBD1. V shed 4 bases and J 4 bases; nucleotides not matched to a gene: 3. The CDR3 sequence is 14 residues long. Looked up from germline, CDR1 is SGHRS and CDR2 is YFSETQ. The CDR3 bases are TGCGCCAGCAGCCGGGACAGGGCTTACAATGAGCAGTTCTTC. Translating gives CASSRDRAYNEQFF.

This clonotype was detected only a few times. The chain has TRBV6-1 and TRBJ1-6, with D unresolved. The CDR3 has 15 amino acids. Germline loops: CDR1 MNHNS, CDR2 SASEGT. Trimming pared 3 bases from V and 4 bases from J, leaving 10 bases between. CDR3 amino acids: CASSEERLYNSPLHF. CDR3 nucleotide sequence: TGTGCCAGCAGTGAGGAGCGGTTATATAATTCACCCCTCCACTTT.

This sequence joins TRBV29-1 and TRBJ1-1; 8 nucleotides align to TRBD1. The trim removed 4 bases at V and 3 bases at J, leaving 4 bases unmatched. The CDR3 spans 13 residues. Germline loops: CDR1 SQVTM, CDR2 ANQGSEA. Here the CDR3 reads CSVGETGDTEAFF. CDR3 nucleotide sequence: TGCAGCGTTGGCGAGACAGGGGACACTGAAGCTTTCTTT.

The chain employs TRBV24-1 and TRBJ2-3, with D possibly being TRBD2 (5 bases). CDR1 and CDR2 (germline): KGHDR, SFDVKD. V gave up 4 bases and J gave up 10 bases, with 17 bases separating them. The CDR3 covers 14 residues. DNA of the CDR3: TGTGCCACCAGTGACCCACCCGGCACAGCGGCGCAGTATTTT. Translating it yields CATSDPPGTAAQYF.

The CDR3 loop is CASSFSAGRGQPQHF. DNA for the CDR3: TGTGCCAGCAGTTTTTCCGCGGGGCGCGGTCAGCCCCAGCATTTT. The V gene is TRBV6-2 or TRBV6-3, the J gene TRBJ1-5, with a tentative D call TRBD1 (5 bases). V gave up 4 bases and J gave up 6 bases, with 16 bases separating them. The germline V gene has CDR1 MNHEY and CDR2 SVGEGT. The CDR3 extends over 15 amino acids.

The chain combines TRBV12-3 or TRBV12-4 with TRBJ2-2; TRBD2 matches at 8 bases. CDR3 length equals 15 residues. The trim removed 5 bases at V and 3 bases at J, leaving 5 bases unmatched. The CDR3 reads CASSLSGSDTGELFF. Written as DNA, the CDR3 is TGTGCCAGCAGTCTGAGCGGGAGCGACACCGGGGAGCTGTTTTTT.

This clonotype was seen at least ten times. The junction differs from germline at one of its ends, possibly a read error. The rearrangement joins TRBV7-7 to TRBJ2-5; D remains ambiguous. CDR1 and CDR2 from the germline V gene are SSHAT and FNYEAQ (reference sequence). The CDR3 runs 13 residues. In nucleotides, the CDR3 is TGTGCTAGCAGCTTAAGTGTGAGGGAGACCCAGTACTTC. Its protein product is CASSLSVRETQYF.

This clonotype appeared a few times. The chain employs TRBV24-1 and TRBJ2-2; 7 bases match TRBD1. Germline-derived CDR1 and CDR2 are KGHDR and SFDVKD. Trimming removed 3 bases from V and 4 bases from J; junction bases left unmatched: 4. The CDR3 loop spans 15 amino acids. The CDR3 DNA reads TGTGCCACCAGTGATACGGGACAGTTCACCGGGGAGCTGTTTTTT. Translated, it gives CATSDTGQFTGELFF.